These 27 T cell receptor beta chains came from one sample sequenced in a study of shared clonotypes between healthy human individuals. Sequenced by immunoSEQ multiplex PCR; TCRdb stores in-frame clones only, minus some. Of around 350,000 clones listed, 70% to 75% are singletons. The specimen sequenced was memory CD4+ T cells sorted from blood. The subset here: CD45RA-negative fraction. These receptors all stem from a man between 25 and 39 years old in good health.

The gene calls are TRBV30 and TRBJ2-7, with a weak D call TRBD1 (5 bases). The CDR3 covers 12 residues. Germline values: CDR1 GTSNPN, CDR2 SVGIG (reference sequence). V was clipped by 4 bases and J by 4 bases, with 11 bases between them. This CDR3 reads CAWNDSPYEQYF. CDR3 DNA sequence: TGTGCCTGGAACGACAGTCCTTACGAGCAGTACTTC.

The V call is TRBV5-4, the J call TRBJ1-6; D is undetermined. V was cut by 0 bases and J by 5 bases, with 9 bases left in between. The CDR3 extends over 15 amino acids. Germline V gene data show CDR1 as SGHNT and CDR2 as YYREEE (reference sequence). CDR3 DNA: TGTGCCAGCAGCTTGGATGGGAGAAATAATTCACCCCTCCACTTT. It encodes CASSLDGRNNSPLHF. Together with reference TRBV5-4 and TRBJ1-6, the CDR3 gives the full variable domain: ETGVTQSPTHLIKTRGQQVTLRCSSQSGHNTVSWYQQALGQGPQFIFQYYREEENGRGNFPPRFSGLQFPNYSSELNVNALELDDSALYLCASSLDGRNNSPLHFGNGTRLTVT.

This rearrangement joins TRBV15 to TRBJ2-5; perhaps TRBD1 as D (6 bases). The CDR3 has 16 residues. V lost 2 bases and J lost 5, with 18 bases in between. Germline-derived CDR1 and CDR2 are LNHNV and YYDKDF (reference sequence). The CDR3 DNA is TGTGCCACCAGCAGAACGGACAGATCCTCCGGGGAGACCCAGTACTTC. This gives the protein CATSRTDRSSGETQYF.

The rearrangement links TRBV28 to TRBJ1-2; the D gene is possibly TRBD1 (5 bases). The CDR3 length is 16 residues. Germline assignment: CDR1 MDHEN and CDR2 SYDVKM. Trimming took off 1 base at V and 4 bases at J, with 16 bases between the two ends. CDR3: CASSLSVLGDGYGYTF. The CDR3 bases are TGTGCCAGCAGTTTATCGGTCCTCGGGGACGGCTATGGCTACACCTTC.

J is TRBJ2-5 and V is TRBV2; D is perhaps TRBD2 (5 bases). V lost 4 bases and J lost 4, with 10 bases in between. The germline CDR1 and CDR2 sequences are SNHLY and FYNNEI. This CDR3 region has 13 residues. The CDR3 loop is CASSGGQTETQYF. Here the CDR3 DNA reads TGTGCCAGCAGTGGAGGGCAGACAGAGACCCAGTACTTC.

CDR3 sequence: CASSLAEGLAGYEQYF. Written as DNA, the CDR3 is TGCGCCAGCAGCTTGGCCGAAGGACTAGCGGGCTACGAGCAGTACTTC. V gene TRBV5-1 combines with J gene TRBJ2-7; 11 bases are shared with TRBD2. Germline loops: CDR1 SGHRS, CDR2 YFSETQ. The CDR3 runs 16 residues. V shed 0 bases and J 3 bases; nucleotides not matched to a gene: 5.

The chain recombines TRBV7-2 with TRBJ1-4, with a possible D match to TRBD1 (6 bases). Germline V CDR1 and CDR2: SGHTA, FQGNSA. The ends were cut back, 2 bases at V and 4 bases at J, with 11 bases in the middle. This CDR3 has 15 amino acids. The CDR3 here is CASSLKRGLNEKLFF. The DNA of the CDR3 is TGTGCCAGCAGCTTAAAGCGGGGGCTTAATGAAAAACTGTTTTTT.

The gene calls are TRBV5-5 and TRBJ2-1; TRBD2 agrees at 9 bases. In germline, CDR1 is SGHKS, CDR2 YYEKEE (reference sequence). The CDR3 runs 18 residues. The junction had 9 bases not matched to a gene; V was cut back by 1 base and J by 1 base. The CDR3 loop is CASSLIGLATQSYNEQFF. Written as DNA, the CDR3 is TGTGCCAGCAGCTTGATCGGACTAGCGACACAATCCTACAATGAGCAGTTCTTC.

The chain uses TRBV19 and TRBJ1-1; 7 bases agree with TRBD1. In germline, CDR1 is LNHDA, CDR2 SQIVND (reference sequence). This CDR3 contains 15 residues. J lost 8 bases, V lost 4 bases, and 13 bases had no gene match. The chain's CDR3 is CASSTPGQKQKEAFF. The CDR3 DNA is TGTGCCAGTAGTACCCCGGGACAGAAACAGAAAGAAGCTTTCTTT.

This chain connects TRBV5-4 to TRBJ2-1; no definite D call. Looked up from germline, CDR1 is SGHNT and CDR2 is YYREEE (reference sequence). The ends were cut back, 3 bases at V and 5 bases at J, with 0 bases in the middle. CDR3 length equals 10 residues. The CDR3 DNA is TGTGCCAGCAGCTACAATGAGCAGTTCTTC. The encoded protein is CASSYNEQFF.

This clone came up many times. The rearrangement uses TRBV6-1 and TRBJ2-1; no firm D call. The V end was cut by 4 bases, the J end by 6 bases, with 10 bases between. The CDR3 is made up of 13 amino acids. In germline, CDR1 is MNHNS, CDR2 SASEGT. The CDR3 DNA reads TGTGCCAGCAGTGGACGACACAGCAATGAGCAGTTCTTC. Residues: CASSGRHSNEQFF.

CDR3 sequence: CASSPYSRAGANVLTF. CDR3 nucleotide sequence: TGTGCCAGCAGCCCATACAGTCGTGCTGGGGCCAACGTCCTGACTTTC. The chain links TRBV7-3 to TRBJ2-6; D uncertain. The CDR3 runs 16 residues. The germline V gene has CDR1 SGHTA and CDR2 FQGTGA. V was trimmed by 5 bases and J by 2 bases, leaving 13 bases between them.

Notes on this clone: Other DNA sequences in the sample encode the same CDR3. The rearrangement uses TRBV9 and TRBJ2-3; D remains unclear. V gave up 3 bases and J gave up 3 bases, with 8 bases separating them. CDR3 length: 13 residues. The germline gives CDR1 SGDLS, CDR2 YYNGEE. The CDR3 loop is CASSAGPTDTQYF. The CDR3 DNA reads as TGTGCCAGCAGCGCGGGCCCTACAGATACGCAGTATTTT.

Only a few counts were recorded for this clone. V is TRBV14 and J is TRBJ2-2, with TRBD2 identical over 7 bases. V lost 5 bases to trimming and J lost 6 bases; unmatched junction nucleotides: 12. Germline V gene sequence: CDR1 SGHDN, CDR2 FVKESK. The CDR3 is 16 residues long. For the CDR3, the DNA is TGTGCCAGCAGCGCACACGGGACTACTGTGGCCGGGGAGCTGTTTTTT. Translated, it gives CASSAHGTTVAGELFF. The whole variable domain, remainder taken from reference TRBV14 and TRBJ2-2, is EAGVTQFPSHSVIEKGQTVTLRCDPISGHDNLYWYRRVMGKEIKFLLHFVKESKQDESGMPNNRFLAERTGGTYSTLKVQPAELEDSGVYFCASSAHGTTVAGELFFGEGSRLTVL.

Details on this clone: A far more abundant clone sits one base away, making this likely a read error. This chain uses TRBV7-3 with TRBJ2-3, with D possibly matching TRBD1 (5 bases). V lost 5 bases and J 1 base, leaving 7 bases between the germline ends. Germline V lookup: CDR1 SGHTA, CDR2 FQGTGA. There are 13 residues in the CDR3. This CDR3 is CASSRGGTDTQYF. CDR3 nucleotide sequence: TGTGCCAGCAGCAGGGGCGGCACAGATACGCAGTATTTT. The whole variable domain, filled in from reference TRBV7-3 and TRBJ2-3, reads GAGVSQTPSNKVTEKGKYVELRCDPISGHTALYWYRQSLGQGPEFLIYFQGTGAADDSGLPNDRFFAVRPEGSVSTLKIQRTERGDSAVYLCASSRGGTDTQYFGPGTRLTVL.

The chain carries TRBV28 and TRBJ2-1; maybe TRBD1 (6 bases). Germline CDR1 and CDR2: MDHEN and SYDVKM. CDR3 length: 15 residues. V dropped 5 bases and J dropped 4 bases, with 15 bases sitting between them. The CDR3 reads CASSRDQGLYNEQFF. CDR3 nucleotide sequence: TGTGCCAGCAGTAGAGACCAGGGGTTATACAATGAGCAGTTCTTC.

This clone was found once. The chain recombines TRBV2 with TRBJ1-1, with D unresolved. Germline-derived CDR1 and CDR2 are SNHLY and FYNNEI. V was trimmed by 7 bases and J by 1 base, leaving 10 bases between them. The CDR3 contains 13 residues. CDR3 nucleotides: TGTGCCAGCATAAGCCCTTCGAACACTGAAGCTTTCTTT. Amino acid sequence: CASISPSNTEAFF.

This clone was observed a few times. As DNA, the CDR3 is TGTGCCAGCAGCTTCGGGACAGGGCACGAGACCCAGTACTTC. Translated, it gives CASSFGTGHETQYF. The chain uses TRBV7-9 and TRBJ2-5, with 9 nucleotides matching TRBD1. Germline CDR1 reads SEHNR; CDR2 reads FQNEAQ (reference sequence). The CDR3 contains 14 residues. Germline trimming cut 3 bases from V and 5 bases from J; bases unmatched to any gene: 4.

The CDR3 here is CASSLDPTGEQFF. CDR3 sequence (DNA): TGCGCCAGCAGCTTAGATCCTACTGGTGAGCAGTTCTTC. The gene calls are TRBV5-1 and TRBJ2-1; no clear D. CDR1 SGHRS and CDR2 YFSETQ come from the germline V gene. Trimming took 2 bases from V and 9 from J, leaving 12 bases between them. CDR3 length equals 13 residues.

The chain carries TRBV6-5 and TRBJ1-3; D remains unclear. Germline values: CDR1 MNHEY, CDR2 SVGAGI. The CDR3 is 14 residues long. V was pared by 6 bases and J by 3 bases, with 12 bases between. CDR3 nucleotides: TGTGCCAGCAGGACGGGCCCGATTGGAAACACCATATATTTT. Amino acids: CASRTGPIGNTIYF.

V usage is TRBV7-9 and J usage is TRBJ2-1; TRBD2 agrees at 11 bases. Germline-derived CDR1 and CDR2 are SEHNR and FQNEAQ (reference sequence). This CDR3 is built from 17 residues. V was clipped by 5 bases and J by 1 base; unmatched bases: 7. The CDR3 reads CASSPTSGRWSYNEQFF. CDR3 nucleotide sequence: TGTGCCAGCAGCCCAACTAGCGGGAGATGGTCCTACAATGAGCAGTTCTTC.

The chain carries TRBV5-6 and TRBJ2-1; the match to TRBD2 covers 10 bases. The length of the CDR3 is 16 residues. After removal of 4 bases from V and 2 bases from J, the junction contained 6 bases not matched to a gene. Germline CDR1 SGHDT, CDR2 YYEEEE. CDR3 in amino acids: CASSRYSGRTYNEQFF. CDR3 in DNA: TGTGCCAGCAGCAGGTATAGCGGGAGGACCTACAATGAGCAGTTCTTC. Complete variable domain (other parts from reference TRBV5-6 and TRBJ2-1): DAGVTQSPTHLIKTRGQQVTLRCSPKSGHDTVSWYQQALGQGPQFIFQYYEEEERQRGNFPDRFSGHQFPNYSSELNVNALLLGDSALYLCASSRYSGRTYNEQFFGPGTRLTVL.

J is TRBJ2-3 and V is TRBV9; 11 nucleotides agree with TRBD2. Germline V CDR1 and CDR2: SGDLS, YYNGEE. The CDR3 covers 16 residues. V shed 0 bases, J shed 3 bases, and the junction held 3 bases outside the gene matches. Written as DNA, the CDR3 is TGTGCCAGCAGCGTAGGCCTAGCGGGAGGTACAGATACGCAGTATTTT. This codes for CASSVGLAGGTDTQYF.

The chain employs TRBV29-1 and TRBJ1-1, with TRBD1 matching 7 bases. The V gene end was trimmed by 5 bases and the J gene end by 1 base; junction bases not matched to a gene: 4. The CDR3 is 13 residues long. Germline V gene data show CDR1 as SQVTM and CDR2 as ANQGSEA. The CDR3 DNA sequence: TGCAGCGTTACGGACAGGAGGAACACTGAAGCTTTCTTT. This gives the protein CSVTDRRNTEAFF.

The V gene is TRBV28, the J gene TRBJ1-3; D gene ambiguous. There are 14 residues in the CDR3. Germline V CDR1 and CDR2: MDHEN, SYDVKM. Trimming stripped 3 bases from V and 0 bases from J, with 6 bases between. The CDR3 bases are TGTGCCAGCAGTTTTATGGCCTCTGGAAACACCATATATTTT. Its translation is CASSFMASGNTIYF.

The V call is TRBV10-1, the J call TRBJ2-2; D remains unclear. Between the trimmed V and J ends, which lost 2 bases and 2 bases, there was a span of 6 bases. The CDR3 totals 14 residues. Germline V gene lookup returns CDR1 WNHNN and CDR2 SYGVQD (reference sequence). CDR3 DNA: TGCGCCAGCAGTGAGAACAGCAACACCGGGGAGCTGTTTTTT. Translating gives CASSENSNTGELFF.

DNA for the CDR3: TGTGCCAGCAGCTTAGGACAGGCGGGCTCTGGCTACACCTTC. Protein sequence: CASSLGQAGSGYTF. This sequence joins TRBV13 and TRBJ1-2, with D possibly being TRBD1 (5 bases). The germline V gene encodes CDR1 PRHDT and CDR2 FYEKMQ (reference sequence). V was shortened by 0 bases and J by 7 bases, with 12 bases between the two germline ends. The CDR3 extends over 14 amino acids.